This TCR beta chain is from a study of vaccination effects on CD4 cells after COVID-19. On the study more broadly: Sequencing was preceded by expansion of antigen-specific CD4+ T cells with viral peptide pools in the ViraFEST assay. A few convalescent patients were sampled after vaccination (early and late).

With regard to this clone: Antigen unknown.

CD4+ T cell isolation took place after approximately 11 days of culture. Infection dated between March and December 2020, before the Alpha, Beta and Delta variants reached the United States. Participants each got two BNT162b2 or mRNA-1273 vaccine doses. Sequenced by immunoSEQ multiplex PCR; TCRdb stores in-frame clones only, minus some. The repertoire holds tens of thousands of clones, with about four fifths as singletons. Regarding the study as a whole: Few convalescent patients were studied, and early post-infection samples were lacking. In the late period after vaccination, infection- and vaccine-induced clones contracted markedly.

The length of the CDR3 is 11 residues. Trimming took off 6 bases at V and 9 bases at J, with 15 bases between the two ends. The V gene's germline CDR1 is DFQATT and CDR2 SNEGSKA (reference sequence). The chain recombines TRBV20-1 with TRBJ2-7; D is tentatively TRBD1 or TRBD2 (5 bases each). This receptor was obtained from a human donor who had a prior SARS-CoV-2 infection. Source: CD4+ T cells from PBMCs cultured without peptide, taken after COVID-19 vaccination. CDR3 sequence: CSAQLGERQYF. CDR3 nucleotide sequence: TGCAGTGCGCAGCTAGGGGAGAGGCAGTACTTC.